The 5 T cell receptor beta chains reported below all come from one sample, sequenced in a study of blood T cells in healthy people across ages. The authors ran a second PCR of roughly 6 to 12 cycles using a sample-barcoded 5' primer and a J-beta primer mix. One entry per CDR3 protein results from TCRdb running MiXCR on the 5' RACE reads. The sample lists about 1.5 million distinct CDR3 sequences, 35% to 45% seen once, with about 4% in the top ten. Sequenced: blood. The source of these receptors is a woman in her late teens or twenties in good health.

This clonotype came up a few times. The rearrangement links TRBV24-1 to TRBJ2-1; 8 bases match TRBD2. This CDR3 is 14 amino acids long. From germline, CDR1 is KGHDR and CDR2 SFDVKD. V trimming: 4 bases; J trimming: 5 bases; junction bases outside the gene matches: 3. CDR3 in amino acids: CATSEAGVNNEQFF. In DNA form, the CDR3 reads TGTGCCACCAGTGAAGCGGGGGTTAACAATGAGCAGTTCTTC.

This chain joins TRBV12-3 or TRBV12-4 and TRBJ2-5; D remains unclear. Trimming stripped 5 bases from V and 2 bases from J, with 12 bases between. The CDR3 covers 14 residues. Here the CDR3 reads CASSDLGLQETQYF. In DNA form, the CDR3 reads TGTGCCAGCAGTGACTTGGGCTTGCAAGAGACCCAGTACTTC.

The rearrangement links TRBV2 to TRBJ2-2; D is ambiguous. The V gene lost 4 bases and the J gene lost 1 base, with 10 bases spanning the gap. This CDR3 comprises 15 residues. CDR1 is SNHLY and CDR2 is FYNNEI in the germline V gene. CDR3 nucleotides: TGTGCCAGCAGTGGCCCTGCTAGGAACACCGGGGAGCTGTTTTTT. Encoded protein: CASSGPARNTGELFF.

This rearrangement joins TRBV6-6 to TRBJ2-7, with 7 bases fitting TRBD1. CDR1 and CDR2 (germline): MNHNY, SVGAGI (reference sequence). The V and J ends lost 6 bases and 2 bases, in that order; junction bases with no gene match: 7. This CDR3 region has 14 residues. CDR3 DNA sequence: TGTGCCAGCAGCCAACCCGGGACAGCCTACGAGCAGTACTTC. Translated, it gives CASSQPGTAYEQYF.

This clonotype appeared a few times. The CDR3 coding sequence is TGTGCCAGCAGTCCCTCAGGGGTTGTCGATCAGCCCCAGCATTTT. Translating it yields CASSPSGVVDQPQHF. The genes are TRBV27 and TRBJ1-5; weak D call: TRBD1 (6 bases). V gave up 5 bases and J gave up 5 bases, with 16 bases separating them. This CDR3 has 15 residues. From germline, CDR1 is MNHEY and CDR2 SMNVEV (reference sequence).